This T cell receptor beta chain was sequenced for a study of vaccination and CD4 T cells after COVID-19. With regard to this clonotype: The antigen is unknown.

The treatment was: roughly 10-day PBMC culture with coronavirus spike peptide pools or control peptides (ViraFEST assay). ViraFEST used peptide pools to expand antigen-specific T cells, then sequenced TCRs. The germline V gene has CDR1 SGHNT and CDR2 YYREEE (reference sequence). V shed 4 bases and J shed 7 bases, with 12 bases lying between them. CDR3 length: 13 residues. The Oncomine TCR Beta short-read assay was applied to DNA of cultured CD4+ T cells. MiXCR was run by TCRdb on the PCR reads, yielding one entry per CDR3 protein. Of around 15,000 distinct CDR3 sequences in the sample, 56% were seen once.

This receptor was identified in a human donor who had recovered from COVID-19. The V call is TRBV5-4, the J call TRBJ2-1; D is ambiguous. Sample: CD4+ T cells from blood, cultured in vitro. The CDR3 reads CASSASSRNEQFF. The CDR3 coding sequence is TGTGCCAGCAGCGCTTCTAGTCGGAATGAGCAGTTCTTC.